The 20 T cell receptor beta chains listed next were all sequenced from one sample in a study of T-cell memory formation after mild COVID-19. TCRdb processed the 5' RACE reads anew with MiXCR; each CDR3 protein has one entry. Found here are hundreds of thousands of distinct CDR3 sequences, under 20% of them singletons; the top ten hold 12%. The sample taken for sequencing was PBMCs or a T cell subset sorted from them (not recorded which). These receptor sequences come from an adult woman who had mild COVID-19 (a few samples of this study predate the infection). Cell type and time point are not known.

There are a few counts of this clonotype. The CDR3, as DNA: TGTGCCACCAGTGACCCGGCCCAGGGCGAATTCTACGAGCAGTACTTC. Translating gives CATSDPAQGEFYEQYF. The chain carries TRBV24-1 and TRBJ2-7; D perhaps matches TRBD1 (5 bases). The CDR3 sequence is 16 residues long. V lost 4 bases to trimming and J lost 3 bases, with 18 bases between them. The germline V gene has CDR1 KGHDR and CDR2 SFDVKD.

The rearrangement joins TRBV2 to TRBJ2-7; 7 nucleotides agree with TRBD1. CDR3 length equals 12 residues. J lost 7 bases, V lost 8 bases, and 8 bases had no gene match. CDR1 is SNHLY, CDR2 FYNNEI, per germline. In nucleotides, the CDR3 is TGTGCCAGCGGGACAGACCAAGGGGAGCAGTACTTC. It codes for CASGTDQGEQYF.

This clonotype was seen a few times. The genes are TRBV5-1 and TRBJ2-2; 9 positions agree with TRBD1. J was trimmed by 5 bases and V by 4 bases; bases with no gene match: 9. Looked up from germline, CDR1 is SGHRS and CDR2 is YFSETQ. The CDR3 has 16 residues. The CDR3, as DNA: TGCGCCAGCAGCGACCGGGGACAGGGTACGACCGGGGAGCTGTTTTTT. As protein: CASSDRGQGTTGELFF.

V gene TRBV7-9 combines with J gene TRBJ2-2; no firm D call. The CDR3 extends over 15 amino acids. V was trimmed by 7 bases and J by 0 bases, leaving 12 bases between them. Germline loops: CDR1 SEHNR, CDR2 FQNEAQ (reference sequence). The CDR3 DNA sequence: TGTGCCAGCAAATACAGCACTGCGAACACCGGGGAGCTGTTTTTT. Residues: CASKYSTANTGELFF.

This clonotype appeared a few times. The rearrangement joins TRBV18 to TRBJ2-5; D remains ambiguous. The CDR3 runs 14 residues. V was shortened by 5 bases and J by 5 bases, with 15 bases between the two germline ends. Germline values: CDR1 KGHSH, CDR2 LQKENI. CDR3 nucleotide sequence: TGTGCCAGCTCAGCTACACTGGTTCTGGAGACCCAGTACTTC. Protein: CASSATLVLETQYF.

The CDR3 DNA sequence: TGTGCCAGCAGTGTCCCTACCACCCACAATGAGCAGTTCTTC. Its translation is CASSVPTTHNEQFF. V usage is TRBV2 and J usage is TRBJ2-1, with no clear D. CDR1 and CDR2 (germline): SNHLY, FYNNEI. V lost 4 bases to trimming and J lost 5 bases, with 12 bases between them. This CDR3 spans 14 amino acids.

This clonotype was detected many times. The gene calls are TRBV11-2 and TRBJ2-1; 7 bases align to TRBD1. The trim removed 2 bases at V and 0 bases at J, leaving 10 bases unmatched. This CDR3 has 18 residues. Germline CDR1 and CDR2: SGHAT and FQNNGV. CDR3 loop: CASSLRPTGPSSYNEQFF. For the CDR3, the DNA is TGTGCCAGCAGCTTAAGGCCGACAGGGCCGAGCTCCTACAATGAGCAGTTCTTC.

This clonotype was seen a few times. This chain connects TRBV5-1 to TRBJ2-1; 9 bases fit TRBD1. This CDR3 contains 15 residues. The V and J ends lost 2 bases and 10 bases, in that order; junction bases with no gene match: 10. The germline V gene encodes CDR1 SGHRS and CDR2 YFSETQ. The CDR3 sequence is CASSFQSGTGIEQFF. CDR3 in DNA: TGCGCCAGCAGCTTCCAGAGCGGGACAGGGATCGAGCAGTTCTTC.

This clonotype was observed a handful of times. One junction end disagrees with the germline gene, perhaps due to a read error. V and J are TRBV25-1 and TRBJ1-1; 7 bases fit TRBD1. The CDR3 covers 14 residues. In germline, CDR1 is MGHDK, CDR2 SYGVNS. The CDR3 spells CASREGQSNTEAFF. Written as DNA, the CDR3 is TGTGCCAGCCGTGAGGGACAGAGCAACACTGAAGCTTTCTTT.

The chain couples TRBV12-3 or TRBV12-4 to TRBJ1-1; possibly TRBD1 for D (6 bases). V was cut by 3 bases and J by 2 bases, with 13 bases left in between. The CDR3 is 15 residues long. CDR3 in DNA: TGTGCCAGCAGTTTTCGGGGACAAGTTAACACTGAAGCTTTCTTT. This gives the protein CASSFRGQVNTEAFF.

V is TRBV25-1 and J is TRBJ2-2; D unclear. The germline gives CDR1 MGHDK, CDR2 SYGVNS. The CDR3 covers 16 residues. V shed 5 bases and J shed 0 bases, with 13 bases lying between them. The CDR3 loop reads CASSTRSGTNTGELFF. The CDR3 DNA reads TGTGCCAGCAGTACCCGAAGTGGGACGAACACCGGGGAGCTGTTTTTT.

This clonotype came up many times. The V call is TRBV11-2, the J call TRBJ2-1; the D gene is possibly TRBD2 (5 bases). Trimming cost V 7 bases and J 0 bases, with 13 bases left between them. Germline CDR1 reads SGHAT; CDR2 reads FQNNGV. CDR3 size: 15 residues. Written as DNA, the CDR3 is TGTGCCAGCACCGGACTGGCGAGCTCCTACAATGAGCAGTTCTTC. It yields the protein CASTGLASSYNEQFF. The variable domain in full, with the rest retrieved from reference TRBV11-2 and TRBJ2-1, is EAGVAQSPRYKIIEKRQSVAFWCNPISGHATLYWYQQILGQGPKLLIQFQNNGVVDDSQLPKDRFSAERLKGVDSTLKIQPAKLEDSAVYLCASTGLASSYNEQFFGPGTRLTVL.

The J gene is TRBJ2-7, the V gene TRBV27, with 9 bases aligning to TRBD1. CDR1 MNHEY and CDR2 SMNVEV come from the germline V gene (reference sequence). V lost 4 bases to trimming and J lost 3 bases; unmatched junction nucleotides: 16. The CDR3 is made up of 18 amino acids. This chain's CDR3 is CASSSTPPGTGHLYEQYF. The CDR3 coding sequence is TGTGCCAGCAGTTCCACCCCCCCCGGGACAGGGCACCTCTACGAGCAGTACTTC.

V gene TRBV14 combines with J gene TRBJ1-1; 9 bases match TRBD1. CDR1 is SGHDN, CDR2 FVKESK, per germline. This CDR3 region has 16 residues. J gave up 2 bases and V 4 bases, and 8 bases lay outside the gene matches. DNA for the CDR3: TGTGCCAGCAGCCTGCCACAGGGGGCCCGCAACACTGAAGCTTTCTTT. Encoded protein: CASSLPQGARNTEAFF.

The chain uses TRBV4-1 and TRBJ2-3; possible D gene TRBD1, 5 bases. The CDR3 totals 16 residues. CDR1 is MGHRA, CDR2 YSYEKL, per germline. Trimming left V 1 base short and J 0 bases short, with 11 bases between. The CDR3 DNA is TGCGCCAGCAGCCAAGGGAGACAGTCCAGCACAGATACGCAGTATTTT. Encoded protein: CASSQGRQSSTDTQYF.

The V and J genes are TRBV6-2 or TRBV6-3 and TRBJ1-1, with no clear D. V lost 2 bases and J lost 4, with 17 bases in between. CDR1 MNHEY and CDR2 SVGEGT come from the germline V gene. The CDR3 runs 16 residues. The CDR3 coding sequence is TGTGCCAGCAGTTACGCCCTTCGGGAGGGCACCACTGAAGCTTTCTTT. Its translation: CASSYALREGTTEAFF.

In nucleotides, the CDR3 is TGTGCCAGCAGCTTGCTCCTCGGGACATTTCGCACTGAAGCTTTCTTT. Its translation is CASSLLLGTFRTEAFF. The rearrangement joins TRBV5-6 to TRBJ1-1, with D perhaps TRBD1 (6 bases). This CDR3 contains 16 residues. Germline assignment: CDR1 SGHDT and CDR2 YYEEEE. The V and J ends lost 1 base and 4 bases respectively, with 17 bases between them.

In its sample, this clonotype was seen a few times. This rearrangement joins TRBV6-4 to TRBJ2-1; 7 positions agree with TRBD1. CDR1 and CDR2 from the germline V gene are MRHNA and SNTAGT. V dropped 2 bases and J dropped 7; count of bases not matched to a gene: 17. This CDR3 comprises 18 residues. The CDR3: CASSDTPLFGQAPNEQFF. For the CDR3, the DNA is TGTGCCAGCAGTGACACCCCTTTATTCGGACAGGCGCCGAATGAGCAGTTCTTC.

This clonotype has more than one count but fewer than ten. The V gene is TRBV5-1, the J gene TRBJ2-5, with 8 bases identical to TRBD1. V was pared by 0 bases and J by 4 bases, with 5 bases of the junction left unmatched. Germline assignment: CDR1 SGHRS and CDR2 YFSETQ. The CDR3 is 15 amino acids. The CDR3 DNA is TGCGCCAGCAGCTTGGGCCAGGGGGCCGTAGAGACCCAGTACTTC. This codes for CASSLGQGAVETQYF.

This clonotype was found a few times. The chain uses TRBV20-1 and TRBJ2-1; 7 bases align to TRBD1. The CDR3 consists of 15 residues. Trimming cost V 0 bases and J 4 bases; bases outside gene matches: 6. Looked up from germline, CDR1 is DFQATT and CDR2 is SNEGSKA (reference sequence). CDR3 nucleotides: TGCAGTGCTAGAGAGAAGAGGGGGCTATACAATGAGCAGTTCTTC. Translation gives CSAREKRGLYNEQFF.